The entry that follows covers one T cell receptor (beta chain) sequence. The antigen is undetermined. This sample was included in a study of T cell responses to AZD1222 COVID-19 vaccine. Study as a whole: Pooling covered second doses at about 4 or about 12 weeks. General observations from the study: Only a handful of AZD1222 recipients were seropositive at baseline. Donors were chiefly white British, with a greater number of females, and clonal diversity was perhaps underestimated.

Profiled with immunoSEQ multiplex PCR; TCRdb holds only in-frame clones, not every one. The sample consists of about 180,000 clones, around 88% of them appearing once. CDR1 is MGHRA and CDR2 is YSYEKL in the germline V gene. Losses at the gene ends were 0 bases for V and 0 bases for J; bases not matched to a gene: 8. This CDR3 spans 17 amino acids. The genes are TRBV4-1 and TRBJ2-7; 7 positions match TRBD1. This sequence was found in an adult in good health. Source: peripheral blood, taken on day 0 of AZD1222 vaccination. CDR3 DNA: TGCGCCAGCAGCCAAGATTCATCCGGGACAGCCTCCTACGAGCAGTACTTC. Protein: CASSQDSSGTASYEQYF.